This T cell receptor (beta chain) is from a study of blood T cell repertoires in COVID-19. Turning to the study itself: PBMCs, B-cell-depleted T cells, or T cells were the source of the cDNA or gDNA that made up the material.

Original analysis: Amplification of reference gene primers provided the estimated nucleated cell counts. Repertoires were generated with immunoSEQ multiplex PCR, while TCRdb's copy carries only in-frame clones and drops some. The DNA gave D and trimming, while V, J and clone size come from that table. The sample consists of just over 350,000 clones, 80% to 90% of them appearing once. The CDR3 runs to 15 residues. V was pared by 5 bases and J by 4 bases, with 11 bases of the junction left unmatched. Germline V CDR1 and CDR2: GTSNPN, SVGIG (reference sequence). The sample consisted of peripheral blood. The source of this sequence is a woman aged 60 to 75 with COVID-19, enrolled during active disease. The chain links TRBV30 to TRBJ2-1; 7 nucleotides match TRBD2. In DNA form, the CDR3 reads TGTGCCTGGGGAGAGGCTAGCGGCCTATACAATGAGCAGTTCTTC. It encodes CAWGEASGLYNEQFF. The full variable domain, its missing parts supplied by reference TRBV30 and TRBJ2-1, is SQTIHQWPATLVQPVGSPLSLECTVEGTSNPNLYWYRQAAGRGLQLLFYSVGIGQISSEVPQNLSASRPQDRQFILSSKKLLLSDSGFYLCAWGEASGLYNEQFFGPGTRLTVL.